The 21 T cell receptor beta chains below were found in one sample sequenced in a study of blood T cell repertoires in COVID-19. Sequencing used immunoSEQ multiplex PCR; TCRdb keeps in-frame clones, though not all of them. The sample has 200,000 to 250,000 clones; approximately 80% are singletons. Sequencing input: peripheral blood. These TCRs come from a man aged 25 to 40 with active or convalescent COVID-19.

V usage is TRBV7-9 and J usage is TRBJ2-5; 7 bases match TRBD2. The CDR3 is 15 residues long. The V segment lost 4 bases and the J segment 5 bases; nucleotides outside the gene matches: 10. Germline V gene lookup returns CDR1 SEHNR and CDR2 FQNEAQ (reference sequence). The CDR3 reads CASSSGRESAETQYF. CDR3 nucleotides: TGTGCCAGCAGCTCGGGGCGGGAGTCAGCGGAGACCCAGTACTTC.

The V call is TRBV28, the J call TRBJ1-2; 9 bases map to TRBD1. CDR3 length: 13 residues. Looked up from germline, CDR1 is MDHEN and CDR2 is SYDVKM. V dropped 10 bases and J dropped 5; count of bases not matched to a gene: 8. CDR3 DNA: TGTGCCACTCCTGACGGGACAGGGTATGGCTACACCTTC. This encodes CATPDGTGYGYTF.

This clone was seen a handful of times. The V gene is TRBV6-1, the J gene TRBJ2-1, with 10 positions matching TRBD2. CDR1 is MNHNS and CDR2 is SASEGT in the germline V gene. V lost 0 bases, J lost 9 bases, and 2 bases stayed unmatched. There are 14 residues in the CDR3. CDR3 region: CASSEALAGVEQFF. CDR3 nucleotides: TGTGCCAGCAGTGAAGCCCTAGCGGGGGTTGAGCAGTTCTTC.

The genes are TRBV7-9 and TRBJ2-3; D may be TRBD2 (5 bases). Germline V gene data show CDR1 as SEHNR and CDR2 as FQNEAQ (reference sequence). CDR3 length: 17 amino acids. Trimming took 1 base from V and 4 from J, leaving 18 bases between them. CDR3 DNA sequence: TGTGCCAGCAGCTTAGGCCTTGGGGAGTCCGACGCAGATACGCAGTATTTT. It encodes CASSLGLGESDADTQYF.

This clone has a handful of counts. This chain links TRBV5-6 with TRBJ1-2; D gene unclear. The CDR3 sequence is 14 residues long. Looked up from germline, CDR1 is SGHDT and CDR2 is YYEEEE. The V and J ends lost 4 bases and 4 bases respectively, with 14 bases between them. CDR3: CASSTSGASYGYTF. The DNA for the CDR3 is TGTGCCAGCAGCACCTCAGGTGCATCCTATGGCTACACCTTC.

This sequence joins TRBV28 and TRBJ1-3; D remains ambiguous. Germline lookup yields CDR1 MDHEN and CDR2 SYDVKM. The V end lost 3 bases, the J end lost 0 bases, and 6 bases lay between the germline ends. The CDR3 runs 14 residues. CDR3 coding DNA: TGTGCCAGCAGTTTTCCCCTCTCTGGAAACACCATATATTTT. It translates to CASSFPLSGNTIYF. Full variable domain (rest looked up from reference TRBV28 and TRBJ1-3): DVKVTQSSRYLVKRTGEKVFLECVQDMDHENMFWYRQDPGLGLRLIYFSYDVKMKEKGDIPEGYSVSREKKERFSLILESASTNQTSMYLCASSFPLSGNTIYFGEGSWLTVV.

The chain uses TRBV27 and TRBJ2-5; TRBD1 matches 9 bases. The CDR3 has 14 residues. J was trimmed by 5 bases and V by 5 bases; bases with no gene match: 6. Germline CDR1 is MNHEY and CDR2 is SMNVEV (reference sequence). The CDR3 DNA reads TGTGCCAGCAGTATACAGGGGGCGGGGGAGACCCAGTACTTC. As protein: CASSIQGAGETQYF.

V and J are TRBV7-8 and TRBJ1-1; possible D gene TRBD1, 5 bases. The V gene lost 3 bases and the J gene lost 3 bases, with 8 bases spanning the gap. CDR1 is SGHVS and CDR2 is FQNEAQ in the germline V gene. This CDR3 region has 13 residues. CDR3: CASSFTGDTEAFF. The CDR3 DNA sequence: TGTGCCAGCAGCTTCACGGGGGACACTGAAGCTTTCTTT. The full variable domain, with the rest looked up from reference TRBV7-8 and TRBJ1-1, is GAGVSQSPRYKVAKRGQDVALRCDPISGHVSLFWYQQALGQGPEFLTYFQNEAQLDKSGLPSDRFFAERPEGSVSTLKIQRTQQEDSAVYLCASSFTGDTEAFFGQGTRLTVV.

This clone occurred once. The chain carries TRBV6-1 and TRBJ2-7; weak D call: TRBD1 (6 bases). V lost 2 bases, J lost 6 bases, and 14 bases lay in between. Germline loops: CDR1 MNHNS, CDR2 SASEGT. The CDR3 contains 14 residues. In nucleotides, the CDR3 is TGTGCCAGCAGTGAAACAGGGTCGCTCCTCGAGCAGTACTTC. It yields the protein CASSETGSLLEQYF.

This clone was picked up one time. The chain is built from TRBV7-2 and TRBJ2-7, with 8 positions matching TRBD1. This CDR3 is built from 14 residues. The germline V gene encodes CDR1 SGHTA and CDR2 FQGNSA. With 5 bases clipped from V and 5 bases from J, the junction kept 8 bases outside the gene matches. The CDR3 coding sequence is TGTGCCAGCAGCATCACAGGGGGGAGAAACGAGCAGTACTTC. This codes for CASSITGGRNEQYF. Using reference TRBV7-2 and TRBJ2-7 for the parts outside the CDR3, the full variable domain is GAGVSQSPSNKVTEKGKDVELRCDPISGHTALYWYRQSLGQGLEFLIYFQGNSAPDKSGLPSDRFSAERTGGSVSTLTIQRTQQEDSAVYLCASSITGGRNEQYFGPGTRLTVT.

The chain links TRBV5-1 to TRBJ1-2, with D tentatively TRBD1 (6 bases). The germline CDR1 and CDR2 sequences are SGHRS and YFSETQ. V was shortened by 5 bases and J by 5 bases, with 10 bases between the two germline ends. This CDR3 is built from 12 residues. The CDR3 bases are TGCGCCAGCAGTAAGGACAGATATGGCTACACCTTC. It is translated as CASSKDRYGYTF.

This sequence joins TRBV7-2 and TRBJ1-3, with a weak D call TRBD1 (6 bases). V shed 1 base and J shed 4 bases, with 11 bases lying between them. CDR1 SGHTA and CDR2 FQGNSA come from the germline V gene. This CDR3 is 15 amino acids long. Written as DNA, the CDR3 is TGTGCCAGCAGCTTAGGCTGGGGGCAAGGAAACACCATATATTTT. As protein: CASSLGWGQGNTIYF.

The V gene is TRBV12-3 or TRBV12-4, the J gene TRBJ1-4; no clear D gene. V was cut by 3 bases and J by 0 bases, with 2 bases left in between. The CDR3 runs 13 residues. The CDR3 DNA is TGTGCCAGCAGTTTCTCAACTAATGAAAAACTGTTTTTT. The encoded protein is CASSFSTNEKLFF.

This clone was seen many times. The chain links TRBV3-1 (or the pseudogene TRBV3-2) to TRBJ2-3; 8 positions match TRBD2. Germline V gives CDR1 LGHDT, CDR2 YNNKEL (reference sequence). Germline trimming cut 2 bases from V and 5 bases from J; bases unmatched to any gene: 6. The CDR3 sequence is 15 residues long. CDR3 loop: CASSQMTSVLDTQYF. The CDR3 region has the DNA TGTGCCAGCAGCCAAATGACTAGCGTCCTAGATACGCAGTATTTT.

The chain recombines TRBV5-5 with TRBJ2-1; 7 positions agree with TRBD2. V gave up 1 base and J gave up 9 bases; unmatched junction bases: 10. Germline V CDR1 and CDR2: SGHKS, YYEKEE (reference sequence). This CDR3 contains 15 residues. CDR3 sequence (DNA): TGTGCCAGCAGCTTGATATGGGGGGGAACAGGTGAGCAGTTCTTC. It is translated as CASSLIWGGTGEQFF.

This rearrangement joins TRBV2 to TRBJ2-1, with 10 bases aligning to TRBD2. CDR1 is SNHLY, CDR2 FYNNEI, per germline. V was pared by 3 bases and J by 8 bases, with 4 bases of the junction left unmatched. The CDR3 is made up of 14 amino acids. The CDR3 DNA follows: TGTGCCAGCAGTGACCCCGGGACTAGCGATGAGCAGTTCTTC. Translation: CASSDPGTSDEQFF.

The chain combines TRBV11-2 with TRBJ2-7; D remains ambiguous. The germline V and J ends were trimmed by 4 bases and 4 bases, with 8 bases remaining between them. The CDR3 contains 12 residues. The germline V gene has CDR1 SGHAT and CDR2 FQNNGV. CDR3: CASSSHNYEQYF. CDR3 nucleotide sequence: TGTGCCAGCAGCTCACACAATTACGAGCAGTACTTC.

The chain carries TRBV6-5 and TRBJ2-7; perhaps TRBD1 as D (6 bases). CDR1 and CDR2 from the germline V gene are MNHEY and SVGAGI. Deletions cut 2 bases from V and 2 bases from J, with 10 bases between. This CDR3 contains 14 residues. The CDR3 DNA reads TGTGCCAGCAGTTACACGACAGGCCCCTACGAGCAGTACTTC. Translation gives CASSYTTGPYEQYF.

The CDR3: CASSIGTGVGYTF. The CDR3 DNA sequence: TGTGCCAGTAGTATAGGCACAGGCGTTGGCTACACCTTC. V gene TRBV19 combines with J gene TRBJ1-2; tentative D call: TRBD1 (5 bases). Germline CDR1 reads LNHDA; CDR2 reads SQIVND (reference sequence). V gave up 1 base and J gave up 7 bases, with 10 bases separating them. The CDR3 is 13 amino acids.

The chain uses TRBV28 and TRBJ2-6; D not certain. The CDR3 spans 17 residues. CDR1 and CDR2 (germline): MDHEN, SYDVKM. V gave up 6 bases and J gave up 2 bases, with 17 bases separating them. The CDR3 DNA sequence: TGTGCCAGCAGCCCGGTTTATGGAGTCCCTGGGGCCAACGTCCTGACTTTC. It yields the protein CASSPVYGVPGANVLTF. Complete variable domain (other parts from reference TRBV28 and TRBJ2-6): DVKVTQSSRYLVKRTGEKVFLECVQDMDHENMFWYRQDPGLGLRLIYFSYDVKMKEKGDIPEGYSVSREKKERFSLILESASTNQTSMYLCASSPVYGVPGANVLTFGAGSRLTVL.

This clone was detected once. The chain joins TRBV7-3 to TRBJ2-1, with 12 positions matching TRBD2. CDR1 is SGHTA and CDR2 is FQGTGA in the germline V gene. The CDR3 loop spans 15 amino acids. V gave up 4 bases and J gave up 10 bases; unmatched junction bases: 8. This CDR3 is CASSSLAGGPGEQFF. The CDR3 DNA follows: TGTGCCAGCAGCTCCCTAGCGGGAGGGCCAGGGGAGCAGTTCTTC. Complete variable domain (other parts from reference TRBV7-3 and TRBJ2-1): GAGVSQTPSNKVTEKGKYVELRCDPISGHTALYWYRQSLGQGPEFLIYFQGTGAADDSGLPNDRFFAVRPEGSVSTLKIQRTERGDSAVYLCASSSLAGGPGEQFFGPGTRLTVL.